This T cell receptor beta chain is from a study of beta chain features in type 1 diabetes. To note about this clone: No antigen is known for it.

General study findings and limits: Resolution of whether HLA type affects TCRB rearrangement was not achieved here.

With 4 bases removed from V and 2 bases from J, the gap between germline ends came to 14 bases. CDR3 length: 16 residues. The V gene's germline CDR1 is MDHEN and CDR2 SYDVKM. Blood was collected once per donor into heparin, averaging around 120 mL. The authors reverse transcribed all of the isolated RNA, so sequencing captured expressed TCRB transcripts. Libraries were prepared by immunoSEQ multiplex PCR; TCRdb keeps only in-frame clonotypes and omits some of them. The sample has under 550,000 clones; over 9.5% are singletons. The specimen was naive CD4+ T cells from blood. The receptor comes from a woman aged 18-29 years in good health. J is TRBJ2-2 and V is TRBV28; tentative D call: TRBD1 (5 bases). The CDR3 nucleotides read TGTGCCAGCAGTTCCCCACAGGCATTAAACACCGGGGAGCTGTTTTTT. This encodes CASSSPQALNTGELFF.